Each of the 13 T cell receptor beta chains below was sequenced from the same sample in a study of beta chain features in type 1 diabetes. Study-wide results and limits: When Type 1 diabetes patients were examined, their TCRB CDR3s proved moderately but significantly shorter in all four CD4+ subsets.

No antigen has been assigned to these receptors. The authors reverse transcribed all of the isolated RNA, so sequencing captured expressed TCRB transcripts. Sequenced by immunoSEQ multiplex PCR; TCRdb stores in-frame clones only, minus some. The sample lists fewer than 350,000 clones, approximately 16% occurring once. What was sequenced was naive CD4+ T cells from blood. All receptors come from a young man with type 1 diabetes.

This clone showed up just a few times. The J gene is TRBJ2-3, the V gene TRBV11-2, with 7 positions matching TRBD2. In germline, CDR1 is SGHAT, CDR2 FQNNGV. CDR3 size: 15 residues. V was clipped by 5 bases and J by 4 bases; unmatched bases: 9. The CDR3 coding sequence is TGTGCCAGCAGCGCTAACTCCCGGGAGGCAGATACGCAGTATTTT. Protein sequence: CASSANSREADTQYF.

The CDR3 loop is CAWKTVQGWDYGYTF. CDR3 sequence (DNA): TGTGCCTGGAAAACGGTACAGGGTTGGGACTATGGCTACACCTTC. The V gene is TRBV30, the J gene TRBJ1-2, with D possibly being TRBD1 (6 bases). The CDR3 loop spans 15 amino acids. Germline CDR1 GTSNPN, CDR2 SVGIG (reference sequence). With 4 bases removed from V and 3 bases from J, the gap between germline ends came to 18 bases.

This clone was recorded a few times. Here the CDR3 reads CAWALAGGPGETQYF. CDR3 bases: TGTGCCTGGGCACTAGCGGGGGGGCCGGGGGAGACCCAGTACTTC. The chain has TRBV30 and TRBJ2-5, with 13 nucleotides matching TRBD2. V was clipped by 5 bases and J by 5 bases; unmatched bases: 8. CDR1 GTSNPN and CDR2 SVGIG come from the germline V gene (reference sequence). This CDR3 is built from 15 residues. Drawing the rest from reference TRBV30 and TRBJ2-5, the complete variable domain is SQTIHQWPATLVQPVGSPLSLECTVEGTSNPNLYWYRQAAGRGLQLLFYSVGIGQISSEVPQNLSASRPQDRQFILSSKKLLLSDSGFYLCAWALAGGPGETQYFGPGTRLLVL.

The chain has TRBV9 and TRBJ2-1, with TRBD2 matching 8 bases. The CDR3 covers 15 residues. CDR1 and CDR2 from the germline V gene are SGDLS and YYNGEE. V trimming: 2 bases; J trimming: 1 base; junction bases outside the gene matches: 2. CDR3 sequence (DNA): TGTGCCAGCAGCGTCGGGAGGGTGTCCTACAATGAGCAGTTCTTC. This sequence encodes CASSVGRVSYNEQFF.

This clone appeared a few times. The chain has TRBV2 and TRBJ2-7; 9 bases align to TRBD2. Germline V lookup: CDR1 SNHLY, CDR2 FYNNEI. After removal of 6 bases from V and 0 bases from J, the junction contained 3 bases not matched to a gene. The CDR3 sequence is 14 residues long. CDR3 coding DNA: TGTGCCAGCAGAAGCGGGGGGACCTCCTACGAGCAGTACTTC. It is translated as CASRSGGTSYEQYF.

The chain joins TRBV28 to TRBJ2-1, with 10 bases matching TRBD2. The CDR3 sequence is 16 residues long. Germline V lookup: CDR1 MDHEN, CDR2 SYDVKM. CDR3 amino acids: CATKLAGYSSGDEQFF. DNA of the CDR3: TGTGCTACCAAACTAGCGGGATACTCATCTGGGGATGAGCAGTTCTTC.

The chain links TRBV6-5 to TRBJ2-1; TRBD1 matches 7 bases. J lost 4 bases, V lost 8 bases, and 11 bases had no gene match. The CDR3 contains 15 residues. CDR1 is MNHEY and CDR2 is SVGAGI in the germline V gene. The CDR3 loop reads CASRNRGASYNEQFF. For the CDR3, the DNA is TGTGCCAGCCGTAACAGGGGAGCTAGTTACAATGAGCAGTTCTTC.

The chain uses TRBV6-5 and TRBJ2-1; 9 bases map to TRBD2. The V segment lost 10 bases and the J segment 4 bases; nucleotides outside the gene matches: 8. Per the germline V gene, CDR1 is MNHEY and CDR2 is SVGAGI. CDR3 size: 14 residues. The CDR3 here is CATLAGVGYNEQFF. The DNA for the CDR3 is TGTGCCACCTTAGCGGGGGTCGGTTACAATGAGCAGTTCTTC.

V usage is TRBV29-1 and J usage is TRBJ2-3; 8 bases fit TRBD1. The CDR3 spans 13 residues. The junction had 11 bases not matched to a gene; V was cut back by 7 bases and J by 8 bases. CDR1 and CDR2 (germline): SQVTM, ANQGSEA. CDR3 protein: CSAEGATGGTQYF. CDR3 bases: TGCAGCGCCGAAGGGGCAACAGGGGGTACGCAGTATTTT.

This clone has only a few counts. The chain links TRBV29-1 to TRBJ1-2, with TRBD1 as a possible D gene (6 bases). Per germline, CDR1 SQVTM and CDR2 ANQGSEA. V shed 4 bases and J shed 5 bases, with 11 bases lying between them. This CDR3 is 12 amino acids long. The CDR3 DNA reads TGCAGCGTTGGAGGGGGGGGATATGGCTACACCTTC. It specifies CSVGGGGYGYTF.

This clone was detected only a few times. In DNA, the CDR3 is TGCGCCAGCAGCCAAGACATGAGAGACGGGGGGGCAACAGATACGCAGTATTTT. Protein product: CASSQDMRDGGATDTQYF. The gene calls are TRBV4-1 and TRBJ2-3, with 8 bases aligning to TRBD2. With 0 bases clipped from V and 3 bases from J, the junction kept 11 bases outside the gene matches. CDR1 is MGHRA, CDR2 YSYEKL, per germline. The CDR3 runs 18 residues.

This chain uses TRBV19 with TRBJ2-5, with 10 positions matching TRBD2. CDR1 and CDR2 from the germline V gene are LNHDA and SQIVND (reference sequence). The CDR3 has 15 amino acids. V shed 2 bases and J 7 bases; nucleotides not matched to a gene: 7. The CDR3 DNA follows: TGTGCCAGTAGTATAACAGCGGGGGGGCCGGGGACCCAGTACTTC. It yields the protein CASSITAGGPGTQYF.

Only a few counts were recorded for this clone. The J gene is TRBJ1-1, the V gene TRBV18; D uncertain. CDR1 and CDR2 (germline): KGHSH, LQKENI. CDR3 length equals 15 residues. V was pared by 6 bases and J by 0 bases, with 14 bases between. CDR3 residues: CASSDRGGMNTEAFF. CDR3 nucleotides: TGTGCCAGCTCCGACCGGGGAGGCATGAACACTGAAGCTTTCTTT.